This T cell receptor beta chain was identified during a study of post-analysis software for immune sequencing data (dated by TCRdb to between 2015 and 2017). Study-level background: Relapsing-remitting, secondary progressive and progressive-relapsing multiple sclerosis were recorded as disease courses, and subtype annotation was lacking for some patients. The patient repertoires were compared against 11 previously published healthy control repertoires obtained from donors aged roughly 6 to 25 years. A subset of samples was prepared in parallel using single-end sample barcoding, then pooled and co-amplified after Illumina adapter ligation.

To demonstrate the VDJtools post-analysis software, the study profiled TCR beta repertoires from the peripheral blood of about 13 young patients with multiple sclerosis. The patients with multiple sclerosis were children and adolescents between roughly 6 and 17 years of age. General conclusions and limits of the study: Strong co-clustering of samples prepared in the same batch was shown by direct clustering with F measure, prompting a batch-effect correction. Patients showed significantly higher frequencies than controls for five TRBV segments, among them TRBV5-6, TRBV5-1 and TRBV20-1. The control group was slightly older than the multiple sclerosis patient group. Multiple sclerosis patients had significantly lower normalized Chao1 diversity than controls, a result that suggests substantial peripheral T-cell clonal expansion.

The library was generated by PCR. TCRdb shows the sequencer as Illumina HiSeq 2500. Unique molecular identifiers were incorporated into TCR beta cDNA libraries to reduce PCR and sequencing biases. Per 1 to 10 million input T cells, approximately 500,000 cDNA molecules were obtained, such that each molecule approximated one T cell. The patient libraries were prepared and sequenced using the same protocol as the earlier healthy control dataset. Within a given batch, samples were prepared together, multiplexed and sequenced on the same HiSeq lane. From the authors' description of their analysis: MIGEC handled the raw barcoded reads, throwing out single-read molecular identifier groups before consensus assembly and CDR3 extraction. VDJtools was used for post-analysis of the clonotype tables, with diversity normalized by down-sampling every dataset to the smallest sample size. Repertoire overlap clustering matched CDR3 amino acid but not nucleotide sequences to correct batch-related cross-sample contamination. TCRdb reanalyzed the raw reads on its own, using fastp at Q25 for trimming and MiXCR for clone calling, and kept in-frame beta chains. Entries that share a CDR3 protein sequence are merged under the most common genes and DNA. The V and J calls reflect TCRdb's pipeline rather than the authors' work. Present in this sample are a few hundred thousand distinct CDR3 sequences, roughly 36% of which were seen just once. Of the sample, under 15% falls within the top ten clones.

Concerning this clonotype: Its specific antigen is unknown. The input lacks base qualities; no much larger clone sits a single base away.

As encoded in the germline V gene, CDR1 is LGHNA while CDR2 is YSLEER. The CDR3 goes from the cysteine to the phenylalanine over 16 residues. Only the CDR3 DNA stays, 48 bases, in frame from base 1. Germline trimming amounts to 1 base on V and 6 bases on J, with 4 as the count of junction bases outside the gene matches. Source material: blood. The chain joins TRBV4-3 to TRBJ2-3, with TRBD2 identical over 13 junction bases. The TCR sequence derives from a girl aged 5 to 17 with multiple sclerosis. The nucleotide sequence reads TGCGCCAGCAGCCAAGGCGGACTAGCGGGGGTGGATACGCAGTATTTT. This codes for CASSQGGLAGVDTQYF.